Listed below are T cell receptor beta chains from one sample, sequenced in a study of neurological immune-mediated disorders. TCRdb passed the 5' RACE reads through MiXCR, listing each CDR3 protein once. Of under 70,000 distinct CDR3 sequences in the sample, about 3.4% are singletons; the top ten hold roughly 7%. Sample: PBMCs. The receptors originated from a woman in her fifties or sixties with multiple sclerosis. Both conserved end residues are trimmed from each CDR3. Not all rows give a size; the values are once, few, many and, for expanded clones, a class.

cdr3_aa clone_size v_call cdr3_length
ASAGTANTEAF many TRBV7-9 11
ASSRPDSVRTDTQY many TRBV28 14
ASSLSLGRGRGIHGYT many TRBV5-5 16
ASSSTAYSNQPQH - TRBV7-2 13
SFYKGQGGETQY many TRBV20-1 12
SALSYEQY many TRBV20-1 8
ASSGTGTGKSAEAF many TRBV5-4 14
ASSLRFKRGGQY many TRBV7-6 12
ASSLDFFYNEQF many TRBV7-2 12
ASSYSTGLSSYEQY many TRBV6-5 14
ASSSRTGENTEAF few TRBV7-9 13
SASRDRAYEQY many TRBV20-1 11
ASSLWAATPLEPQH many TRBV27 14
ASTLNYRDTSSPLH many TRBV27 14
ASRGGTEAF - TRBV28 9
AIRVDTEAF - TRBV10-3 9
ASREWTSGNTGELF many TRBV5-1 14
ASSIQGAGTEAF many TRBV5-1 12
ASSPTLDSFVGNEQF many TRBV6-2/TRBV6-3 15
ASRNPSGSNNEQF many TRBV7-9 13
ASSPPTGIGTEAF many TRBV5-1 13
ATSRDFMSIAGFNEQF many TRBV15 16
ASSDDPSTDTQY many TRBV2 12
ASSLPLDPPGELF many TRBV5-1 13
ASSLSPRDEKLF many TRBV5-6 12
ASSKGPGLAGDLEGLF many TRBV21-1 16
SARDPAAPGQSYEQY many TRBV20-1 15
SAGTVGPEQY many TRBV20-1 10
ASNLLASTYNEQF - TRBV7-9 13
ASSFARYEQY many TRBV28 10
ASSLGFDRRYEQY many TRBV7-8 13
ASSKGWREPLN - TRBV3-1 11
SATEHLAGDYEQY many TRBV20-1 13